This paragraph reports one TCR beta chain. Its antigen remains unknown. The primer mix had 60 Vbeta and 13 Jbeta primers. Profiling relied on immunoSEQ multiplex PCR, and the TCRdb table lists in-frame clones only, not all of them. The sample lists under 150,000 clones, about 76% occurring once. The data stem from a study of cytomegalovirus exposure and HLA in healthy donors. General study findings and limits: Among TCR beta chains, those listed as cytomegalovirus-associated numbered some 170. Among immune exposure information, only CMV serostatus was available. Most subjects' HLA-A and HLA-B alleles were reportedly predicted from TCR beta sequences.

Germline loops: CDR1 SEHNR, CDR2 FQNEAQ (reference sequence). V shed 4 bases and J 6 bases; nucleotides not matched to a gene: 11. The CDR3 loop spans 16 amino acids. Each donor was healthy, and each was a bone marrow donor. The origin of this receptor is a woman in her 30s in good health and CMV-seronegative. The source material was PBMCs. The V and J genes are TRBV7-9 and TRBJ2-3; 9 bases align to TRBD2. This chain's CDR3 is CASSSGGAGGWDTQYF. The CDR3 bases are TGTGCCAGCAGCTCAGGCGGAGCGGGAGGATGGGATACGCAGTATTTT.